Below, 23 T cell receptor beta chains from the same sample are listed, as sequenced in a study of molecular identifiers for immune sequencing clone quantification. Via MiXCR, TCRdb re-called the PCR reads, giving one row per CDR3 protein. The table has 90,000 or so distinct CDR3 sequences, approximately 23% seen once; the top ten hold 0.6% to 0.95%. Material for sequencing was naive CD8+ T cells from blood, with Jurkat cell RNA spiked in. Indicated subset: FACS-sorted CD8+CD4-CCR7+CD45RA+ naive T cells. Receptor source: a human donor in good health. Some libraries in this study had Jurkat cell RNA spiked in.

This clonotype was picked up a small number of times. The chain has TRBV11-2 and TRBJ2-3; 9 bases fit TRBD2. The CDR3 contains 14 residues. V was clipped by 4 bases and J by 4 bases; unmatched bases: 3. From germline, CDR1 is SGHAT and CDR2 FQNNGV. The CDR3 here is CASSSSGTPDTQYF. CDR3 DNA: TGTGCCAGCAGCTCTAGCGGGACCCCAGATACGCAGTATTTT.

This clonotype appeared a single time. A read error is possible here, since a much larger clone lies one base away. This chain uses TRBV19 with TRBJ2-2, with a weak D call TRBD1 (6 bases). CDR3 length: 14 residues. Germline V gene sequence: CDR1 LNHDA, CDR2 SQIVND (reference sequence). V lost 7 bases to trimming and J lost 3 bases, with 12 bases between them. CDR3 sequence reads: CASKEQGDTGELFF. For the CDR3, the DNA is TGTGCCAGTAAGGAACAGGGAGACACCGGGGAGCTGTTTTTT.

The chain couples TRBV5-6 to TRBJ2-4; possible D gene TRBD1, 6 bases. Trimming took 0 bases from V and 7 from J, leaving 11 bases between them. The CDR3 runs to 14 residues. Germline values: CDR1 SGHDT, CDR2 YYEEEE. CDR3 amino acids: CASSLGGPPNIQYF. In DNA form, the CDR3 reads TGTGCCAGCAGCTTGGGGGGGCCGCCCAACATTCAGTACTTC.

This clonotype was detected ten times or more. The chain links TRBV27 to TRBJ2-3; 8 bases map to TRBD1. This CDR3 comprises 15 residues. Trimming at V came to 4 bases and at J to 4 bases, leaving 7 bases not matched to a gene. CDR1 is MNHEY and CDR2 is SMNVEV in the germline V gene (reference sequence). The CDR3: CASSYQTGAADTQYF. CDR3 bases: TGTGCCAGCAGTTATCAGACAGGGGCAGCAGATACGCAGTATTTT.

The J gene is TRBJ2-1, the V gene TRBV20-1; D ambiguous. The V end lost 3 bases, the J end lost 6 bases, and 9 bases lay between the germline ends. Germline loops: CDR1 DFQATT, CDR2 SNEGSKA (reference sequence). This CDR3 has 12 residues. This CDR3 is CSASPSRNEQFF. The CDR3 DNA reads as TGCAGTGCTAGTCCCAGCCGCAATGAGCAGTTCTTC.

At least ten counts were recorded for this clonotype. The chain employs TRBV6-2 or TRBV6-3 and TRBJ2-7, with TRBD1 as a possible D gene (8 bases). The V and J ends lost 0 bases and 3 bases respectively, with 12 bases between them. The CDR3 contains 15 residues. From germline, CDR1 is MNHEY and CDR2 SVGEGT. The CDR3 loop is CASSYSNRGGYEQYF. CDR3 DNA sequence: TGTGCCAGCAGTTACTCGAACAGGGGGGGCTACGAGCAGTACTTC.

The chain is built from TRBV12-5 and TRBJ2-3, with 9 bases identical to TRBD1. J lost 4 bases, V lost 3 bases, and 8 bases had no gene match. The CDR3 totals 16 residues. Germline lookup yields CDR1 LGHNT and CDR2 FRNRAP. The CDR3 protein is CASGLVTGGLADTQYF. In DNA form, the CDR3 reads TGTGCTAGTGGTTTAGTTACAGGGGGCTTGGCAGATACGCAGTATTTT.

With respect to this clonotype: A much larger clone sits a single nucleotide away, making a read error possible. The chain joins TRBV6-1 to TRBJ2-7; 12 bases agree with TRBD2. Germline assignment: CDR1 MNHNS and CDR2 SASEGT. This CDR3 is built from 15 residues. The CDR3 DNA sequence: TGTGCCAGCAGTGAAAGCGGACTAGCGGGGAACGATCAGTACTTC. Its translation: CASSESGLAGNDQYF.

The V call is TRBV7-3, the J call TRBJ2-7; TRBD2 matches at 8 bases. CDR1 SGHTA and CDR2 FQGTGA come from the germline V gene. This CDR3 is built from 14 residues. J was trimmed by 5 bases and V by 8 bases; bases with no gene match: 11. The CDR3 spells CASRSGGGIDEQYF. CDR3 DNA sequence: TGTGCCAGCCGCTCGGGGGGGGGCATCGACGAGCAGTACTTC.

This clonotype was recorded many times. The chain combines TRBV2 with TRBJ2-3; 9 nucleotides match TRBD1. Germline V gives CDR1 SNHLY, CDR2 FYNNEI. The length of the CDR3 is 16 residues. The V and J ends lost 8 bases and 6 bases, in that order; junction bases with no gene match: 15. In DNA form, the CDR3 reads TGTGCCAGCCTACCCCCTGGGACAGGGATGTCGGATACGCAGTATTTT. As protein: CASLPPGTGMSDTQYF.

This clonotype is a singleton in its sample. No conserved phenylalanine or tryptophan is present at the end of the CDR3, so a read error is the likely explanation. V gene TRBV28 combines with J gene TRBJ2-3; 11 positions match TRBD2. With V trimmed by 6 bases and J by 0 bases, 5 bases remained unmatched. The CDR3 extends over 16 amino acids. Germline values: CDR1 MDHEN, CDR2 SYDVKM. CDR3 nucleotides: TGTGCCAGCAGCACTAGCGGGAGCCCTAGCACAGATACGCAGTATTAT. Translation gives CASSTSGSPSTDTQYY.

This clonotype appeared many times. The chain has TRBV12-3 or TRBV12-4 and TRBJ1-1; no clear D gene. The length of the CDR3 is 13 residues. Trimming shortened V by 6 bases and J by 1 base, and 9 bases separated the two germline ends. The CDR3 region has the DNA TGTGCCAGCAGCTGGGGTCCGAACACTGAAGCTTTCTTT. Encoded protein: CASSWGPNTEAFF.

A remark on this clonotype: One junction end disagrees with the germline gene, perhaps due to a read error. The chain couples TRBV5-6 to TRBJ1-3; no reliable D call. Germline loops: CDR1 SGHDT, CDR2 YYEEEE. The CDR3 has 13 amino acids. Here the CDR3 DNA reads TGTGCCAGCAGCTTGTGGGTCGAAAACGCCATATATTTT. Protein product: CASSLWVENAIYF.

This clonotype occurred many times. The genes are TRBV7-9 and TRBJ2-7; TRBD1 might be the D (5 bases). The V end lost 0 bases, the J end lost 5 bases, and 8 bases lay between the germline ends. The CDR3 has 13 amino acids. The V gene's germline CDR1 is SEHNR and CDR2 FQNEAQ (reference sequence). The CDR3 region is CASSLALGDEQYF. The DNA for the CDR3 is TGTGCCAGCAGCTTAGCGCTAGGGGACGAGCAGTACTTC.

This clonotype was detected a few times. This chain connects TRBV7-9 to TRBJ1-4, with D tentatively TRBD1 (5 bases). CDR3 length: 13 residues. The germline gives CDR1 SEHNR, CDR2 FQNEAQ (reference sequence). With 2 bases removed from V and 6 bases from J, the gap between germline ends came to 7 bases. This chain's CDR3 is CASSLPGDEKLFF. DNA of the CDR3: TGTGCCAGCAGCTTACCGGGGGATGAAAAACTGTTTTTT.

Ten or more counts support this clonotype. This chain connects TRBV29-1 to TRBJ2-3; D gene ambiguous. This CDR3 region has 13 residues. V was shortened by 7 bases and J by 7 bases, with 18 bases between the two germline ends. The germline gives CDR1 SQVTM, CDR2 ANQGSEA. The CDR3 is CSGRLGNKNTQYF. CDR3 sequence (DNA): TGCAGCGGTAGGCTAGGGAATAAGAATACGCAGTATTTT.

Many counts were recorded for this clonotype. In DNA, the CDR3 is TGTGCCAGCAGCCGTGGGACAGGGCCGAGAGAGACCCAGTACTTC. This gives the protein CASSRGTGPRETQYF. The rearrangement joins TRBV27 to TRBJ2-5; 9 bases map to TRBD1. CDR3 length: 15 residues. Germline V gives CDR1 MNHEY, CDR2 SMNVEV (reference sequence). The J segment lost 4 bases and the V segment lost 6 bases, leaving 9 bases of the junction unmatched.

On this clonotype: A read error may explain this, as a much larger clone is one base away. V is TRBV28 and J is TRBJ2-3; possibly TRBD1 or TRBD2 for D (5 bases each). This CDR3 region has 15 residues. Germline-derived CDR1 and CDR2 are MDHEN and SYDVKM. Deletions cut 10 bases from V and 3 bases from J, with 20 bases between. CDR3 region: CANRTSRESTDTQYF. Here the CDR3 DNA reads TGTGCCAACAGGACCTCAAGGGAGAGTACAGATACGCAGTATTTT.

This clonotype was detected ten times or more. J is TRBJ2-7 and V is TRBV27, with a possible D match to TRBD2 (5 bases). The CDR3 spans 16 residues. V shed 0 bases and J shed 9 bases, with 21 bases lying between them. In germline, CDR1 is MNHEY, CDR2 SMNVEV (reference sequence). The CDR3 protein is CASSLSPSSLSTRQYF. In nucleotides, the CDR3 is TGTGCCAGCAGTTTATCCCCTAGCAGCCTAAGTACAAGGCAGTACTTC.

This clonotype was picked up a small number of times. This rearrangement joins TRBV29-1 to TRBJ2-5; D is ambiguous. V lost 1 base and J 2 bases, leaving 8 bases between the germline ends. This CDR3 is built from 13 residues. CDR1 is SQVTM and CDR2 is ANQGSEA in the germline V gene. The CDR3 region is CSVEGILQETQYF. The DNA of the CDR3 is TGCAGCGTTGAAGGTATATTACAAGAGACCCAGTACTTC.

The gene calls are TRBV20-1 and TRBJ2-7; weak D call: TRBD2 (7 bases). Trimming cost V 0 bases and J 6 bases, with 15 bases left between them. Germline lookup yields CDR1 DFQATT and CDR2 SNEGSKA (reference sequence). The CDR3 totals 14 residues. CDR3 DNA sequence: TGCAGTGCTAGAGAGGGAGGGGGAGGAGTCGAGCAGTACTTC. It codes for CSAREGGGGVEQYF.

In this sample, this clonotype turned up many times. The J gene is TRBJ2-3, the V gene TRBV5-1; no clear D gene. The CDR3 sequence is 15 residues long. Trimming pared 0 bases from V and 0 bases from J, leaving 8 bases between. Looked up from germline, CDR1 is SGHRS and CDR2 is YFSETQ. The CDR3 DNA sequence: TGCGCCAGCAGCTTGGGAGCGACAAGCACAGATACGCAGTATTTT. This translates into CASSLGATSTDTQYF. The variable domain in full, completed from reference TRBV5-1 and TRBJ2-3, reads KAGVTQTPRYLIKTRGQQVTLSCSPISGHRSVSWYQQTPGQGLQFLFEYFSETQRNKGNFPGRFSGRQFSNSRSEMNVSTLELGDSALYLCASSLGATSTDTQYFGPGTRLTVL.

This chain links TRBV3-1 with TRBJ2-3; D gene uncertain. Germline CDR1 is LGHDT and CDR2 is YNNKEL (reference sequence). Trimming pared 2 bases from V and 3 bases from J, leaving 12 bases between. The CDR3 runs 15 residues. The CDR3 DNA reads TGTGCCAGCAGCCAAAAAACAAAACCTACAGATACGCAGTATTTT. Translated: CASSQKTKPTDTQYF.